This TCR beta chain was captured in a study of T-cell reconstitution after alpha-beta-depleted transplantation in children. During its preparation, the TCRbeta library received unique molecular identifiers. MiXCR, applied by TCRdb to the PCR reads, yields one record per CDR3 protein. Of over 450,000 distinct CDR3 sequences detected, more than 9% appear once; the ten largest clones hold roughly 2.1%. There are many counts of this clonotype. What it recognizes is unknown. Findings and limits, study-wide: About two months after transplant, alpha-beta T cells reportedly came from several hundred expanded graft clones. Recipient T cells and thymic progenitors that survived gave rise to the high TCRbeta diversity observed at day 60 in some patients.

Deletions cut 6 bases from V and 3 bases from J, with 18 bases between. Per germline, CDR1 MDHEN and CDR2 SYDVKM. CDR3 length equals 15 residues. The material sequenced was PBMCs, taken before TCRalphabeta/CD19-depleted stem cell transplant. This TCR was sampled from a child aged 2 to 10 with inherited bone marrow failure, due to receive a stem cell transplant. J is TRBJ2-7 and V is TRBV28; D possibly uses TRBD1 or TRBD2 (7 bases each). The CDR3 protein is CASSTPQGGGYEQYF. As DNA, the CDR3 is TGTGCCAGCAGCACCCCTCAGGGGGGGGGCTACGAGCAGTACTTC.